The 16 T cell receptor beta chains listed next were all sequenced from one sample in a study of response to subunit inactivated influenza vaccine. TCRdb re-derived calls from the RT-PCR reads in MiXCR, one entry per CDR3 protein. The top ten clones hold around 14% of a sample with around 470,000 distinct CDR3 sequences, 6% to 9% of them seen once. Sample: PBMCs from blood, taken around 25 months after vaccination. The receptors here all came from a man aged 45 to 70 who received an inactivated influenza vaccine.

This rearrangement joins TRBV6-5 to TRBJ2-1; a weak D match, TRBD2 (6 bases). Germline assignment: CDR1 MNHEY and CDR2 SVGAGI. This CDR3 has 13 amino acids. V was trimmed by 6 bases and J by 2 bases, leaving 8 bases between them. The CDR3 loop is CASRLAAYNEQFF. The CDR3 DNA sequence: TGTGCCAGCAGACTAGCTGCCTACAATGAGCAGTTCTTC.

This clonotype was seen repeatedly, ten times or more. This chain links TRBV7-2 with TRBJ2-1; TRBD1 or TRBD2 may be the D gene (6 bases each). Trimming removed 7 bases at V and 4 bases at J, with 17 bases between. The CDR3 is 15 amino acids. CDR1 and CDR2 from the germline V gene are SGHTA and FQGNSA. The CDR3: CASKEARGQYNEQFF. In DNA, the CDR3 is TGTGCCAGCAAAGAAGCCCGGGGGCAATACAATGAGCAGTTCTTC.

This clonotype was counted ten times or more. The V and J genes are TRBV27 and TRBJ1-1, with a possible D match to TRBD1 (5 bases). Trimming shortened V by 2 bases and J by 5 bases, and 9 bases separated the two germline ends. Germline values: CDR1 MNHEY, CDR2 SMNVEV (reference sequence). This CDR3 spans 13 amino acids. The CDR3 DNA reads as TGTGCCAGCAGTTTAGCGGGGCATACTGAAGCTTTCTTT. Amino acid sequence: CASSLAGHTEAFF.

This chain joins TRBV12-3 or TRBV12-4 and TRBJ1-2; possible D gene TRBD1, 5 bases. The germline V and J ends were trimmed by 5 bases and 2 bases, with 9 bases remaining between them. The CDR3 contains 13 residues. The CDR3 is CASSPYRNYGYTF. The CDR3 DNA reads as TGTGCCAGCAGTCCATACAGGAACTATGGCTACACCTTC.

V is TRBV21-1 and J is TRBJ2-3; the table's TRBD2 call for D was not verified on the DNA. TRBV21-1 is termed a pseudogene. CDR3 length: 14 amino acids. Here the CDR3 reads CASLSTSPRGSQYF. In DNA, the CDR3 is TGTGCCAGCCTTTCCACTAGCCCGCGGGGCTCGCAGTATTTT.

The chain couples TRBV30 to TRBJ1-1; the D is unclear. Trimming removed 2 bases at V and 4 bases at J, with 11 bases between. CDR3 length equals 13 residues. CDR1 and CDR2 (germline): GTSNPN, SVGIG (reference sequence). CDR3 sequence (DNA): TGTGCCTGGAGTACCTACTCGGGCACTGAAGCTTTCTTT. Residues: CAWSTYSGTEAFF.

Many counts were recorded for this clonotype. The V and J genes are TRBV5-5 and TRBJ1-2; no firm D call. Germline V gene lookup returns CDR1 SGHKS and CDR2 YYEKEE (reference sequence). This CDR3 is built from 13 residues. V shed 0 bases and J shed 5 bases, with 8 bases lying between them. This chain's CDR3 is CASSLAEVYGYTF. Written as DNA, the CDR3 is TGTGCCAGCAGCTTGGCCGAGGTTTATGGCTACACCTTC.

At least ten counts were recorded for this clonotype. V and J are TRBV5-6 and TRBJ2-7, with TRBD2 matching over 7 bases. The CDR3 sequence is 14 residues long. J was trimmed by 4 bases and V by 4 bases; bases with no gene match: 8. Germline V gene data show CDR1 as SGHDT and CDR2 as YYEEEE. The CDR3 DNA follows: TGTGCCAGCAGCCTGACTGCGGGAGATTACGAGCAGTACTTC. This sequence encodes CASSLTAGDYEQYF.

This clonotype was recorded a few times. This chain links TRBV5-1 with TRBJ2-3, with a possible D match to TRBD2 (5 bases). Germline V lookup: CDR1 SGHRS, CDR2 YFSETQ. Between the trimmed V and J ends, which lost 0 bases and 0 bases, there was a span of 14 bases. This CDR3 contains 17 residues. The CDR3 nucleotides read TGCGCCAGCAGCTTGGAGGGAAGAGGGTCTAGCACAGATACGCAGTATTTT. This sequence encodes CASSLEGRGSSTDTQYF.

This clonotype has a handful of counts. The J gene is TRBJ2-1, the V gene TRBV12-3 or TRBV12-4; D perhaps matches TRBD2 (6 bases). The CDR3 extends over 16 amino acids. V gave up 7 bases and J gave up 0 bases, with 16 bases separating them. CDR3 in DNA: TGTGCCAGCACCCTGGGGACTCCCCTCTCCTACAATGAGCAGTTCTTC. This encodes CASTLGTPLSYNEQFF.

The chain joins TRBV5-1 to TRBJ2-7; 8 positions match TRBD1. Germline-derived CDR1 and CDR2 are SGHRS and YFSETQ. CDR3 length: 14 residues. With V trimmed by 2 bases and J by 3 bases, 4 bases remained unmatched. The CDR3 region is CASSLWTGHYEQYF. The CDR3 DNA follows: TGCGCCAGCAGCTTATGGACAGGGCACTACGAGCAGTACTTC.

V usage is TRBV25-1 and J usage is TRBJ1-5; D may be TRBD1 (5 bases). Trimming shortened V by 3 bases and J by 5 bases, and 14 bases separated the two germline ends. The CDR3 totals 15 residues. The germline V gene encodes CDR1 MGHDK and CDR2 SYGVNS. CDR3 sequence (DNA): TGTGCCAGCAGTGATGCAGGGACCAGGGATCAGCCCCAGCATTTT. Its protein product is CASSDAGTRDQPQHF.

The table lists this clonotype with many counts. The chain combines TRBV20-1 with TRBJ2-5; 10 bases align to TRBD1. There are 16 residues in the CDR3. From germline, CDR1 is DFQATT and CDR2 SNEGSKA (reference sequence). Trimming at V came to 0 bases and at J to 4 bases, leaving 8 bases not matched to a gene. The CDR3 DNA follows: TGCAGTGCTAGAGACGCCCGGGACAGGGGAGGAGAGACCCAGTACTTC. It translates to CSARDARDRGGETQYF.

This clonotype has ten or more counts. The rearrangement uses TRBV2 and TRBJ2-3; D may correspond to TRBD1 or TRBD2 (6 bases each). The CDR3 is 20 amino acids. The germline V and J ends were trimmed by 7 bases and 5 bases, with 34 bases remaining between them. Germline CDR1 is SNHLY and CDR2 is FYNNEI. The CDR3 DNA follows: TGTGCCAGCACTCAAAAAGGGACAACCTTTAGCGGTAGAGCGCAAGATACGCAGTATTTT. Protein sequence: CASTQKGTTFSGRAQDTQYF.

The table lists this clonotype with a few counts. This chain uses TRBV6-1 with TRBJ1-5, with TRBD1 matching 7 bases. V shed 3 bases and J 5 bases; nucleotides not matched to a gene: 7. The germline gives CDR1 MNHNS, CDR2 SASEGT. The CDR3 covers 15 residues. CDR3 protein: CASSELGQDYQPQHF. The CDR3 nucleotides are TGTGCCAGCAGTGAGCTAGGACAGGATTATCAGCCCCAGCATTTT.

The gene calls are TRBV7-6 and TRBJ2-3, with D perhaps given as TRBD1 or TRBD2 (7 bases each). The V gene lost 0 bases and the J gene lost 5 bases, with 18 bases spanning the gap. Germline V gene sequence: CDR1 SGHVS, CDR2 FNYEAQ. CDR3 size: 17 residues. As DNA, the CDR3 is TGTGCCAGCAGCTTAGCAGGGGGCCGGGGGGCCGGAGATACGCAGTATTTT. Translating gives CASSLAGGRGAGDTQYF. The full variable domain, its missing parts supplied by reference TRBV7-6 and TRBJ2-3, is GAGVSQSPRYKVTKRGQDVALRCDPISGHVSLYWYRQALGQGPEFLTYFNYEAQQDKSGLPNDRFSAERPEGSISTLTIQRTEQRDSAMYRCASSLAGGRGAGDTQYFGPGTRLTVL.